The source of this TCR beta chain is a study of Ad26.COV2.S vaccination and SARS-CoV-2 variants. In regard to this clone: Its antigen is still unknown.

Sample treatment: some 20 received Ad26.COV2.S at low or high dose, single or two shots; about 5 received placebo; per-sample allocation not given. Specimens were obtained on day 63 following the first vaccine or placebo injection. An adult aged 18-55 years in Boston served as the donor. Ad26.COV2.S expressed prefusion-stabilized spike from the original Wuhan strain. Here immunoSEQ multiplex PCR was the method, and the copy in TCRdb shows in-frame clones only, minus some. The repertoire consists of around 300,000 clones, with 75% to 90% occurring once and the leading ten covering around 5%. Germline CDR1 is SGHVS and CDR2 is FNYEAQ. J was trimmed by 3 bases and V by 5 bases; bases with no gene match: 5. This CDR3 is 15 amino acids long. Study results and caveats: Similar non-spike TCR breadth was observed in recipients of vaccine and of placebo.

The TCR originated in a person between 18 and 59 years old who received the Ad26.COV2.S COVID-19 vaccine or a placebo. This chain joins TRBV7-6 and TRBJ1-5; 9 nucleotides match TRBD1. This specimen consisted of peripheral blood, obtained in a trial of Ad26.COV2.S vaccine versus placebo. CDR3 protein: CASSPTGGYNQPQHF. CDR3 DNA sequence: TGTGCCAGCAGCCCGACAGGGGGATACAATCAGCCCCAGCATTTT.